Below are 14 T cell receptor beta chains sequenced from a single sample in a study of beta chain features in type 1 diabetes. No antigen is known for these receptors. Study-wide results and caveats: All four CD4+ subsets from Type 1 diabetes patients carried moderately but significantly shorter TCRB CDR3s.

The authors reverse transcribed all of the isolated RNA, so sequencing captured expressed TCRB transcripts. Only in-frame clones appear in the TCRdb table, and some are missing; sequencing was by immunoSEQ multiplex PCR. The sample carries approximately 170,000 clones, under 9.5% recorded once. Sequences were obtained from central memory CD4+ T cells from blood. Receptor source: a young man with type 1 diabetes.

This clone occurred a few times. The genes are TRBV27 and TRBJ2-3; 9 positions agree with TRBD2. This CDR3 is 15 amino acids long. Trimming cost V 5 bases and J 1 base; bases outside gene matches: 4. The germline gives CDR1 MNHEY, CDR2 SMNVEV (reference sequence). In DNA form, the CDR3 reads TGTGCCAGCAGTAGCGGGAGGCCCCGCACAGATACGCAGTATTTT. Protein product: CASSSGRPRTDTQYF.

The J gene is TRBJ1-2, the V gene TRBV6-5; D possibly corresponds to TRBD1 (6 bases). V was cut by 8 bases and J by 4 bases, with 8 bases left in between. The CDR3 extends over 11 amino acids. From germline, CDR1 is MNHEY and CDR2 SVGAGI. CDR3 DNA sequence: TGTGCCAGCCTGGACAGCTATGGCTACACCTTC. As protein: CASLDSYGYTF.

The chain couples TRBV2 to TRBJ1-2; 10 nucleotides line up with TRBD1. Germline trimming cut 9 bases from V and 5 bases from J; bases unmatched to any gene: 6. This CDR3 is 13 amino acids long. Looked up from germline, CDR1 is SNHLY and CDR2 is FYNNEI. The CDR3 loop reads CARGGQGEYGYTF. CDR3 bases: TGTGCCAGAGGCGGACAGGGGGAATATGGCTACACCTTC.

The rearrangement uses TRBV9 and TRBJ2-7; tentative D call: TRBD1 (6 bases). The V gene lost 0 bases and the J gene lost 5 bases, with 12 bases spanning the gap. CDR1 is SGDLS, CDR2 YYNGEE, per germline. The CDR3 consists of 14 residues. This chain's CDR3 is CASSVATGRDEQYF. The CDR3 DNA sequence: TGTGCCAGCAGCGTAGCTACAGGGCGCGACGAGCAGTACTTC.

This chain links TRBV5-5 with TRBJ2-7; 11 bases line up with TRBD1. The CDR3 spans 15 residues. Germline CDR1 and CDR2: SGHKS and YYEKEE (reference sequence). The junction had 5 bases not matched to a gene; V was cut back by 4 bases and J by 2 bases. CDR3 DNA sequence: TGTGCCAGCAGCGAACCGGGACAGGGGGCCTACGAGCAGTACTTC. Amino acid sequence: CASSEPGQGAYEQYF.

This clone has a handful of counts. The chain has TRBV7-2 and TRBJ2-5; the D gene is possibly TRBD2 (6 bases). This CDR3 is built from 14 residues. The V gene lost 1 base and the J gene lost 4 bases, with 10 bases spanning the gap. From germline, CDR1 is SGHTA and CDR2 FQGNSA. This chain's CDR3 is CASSLGGGGETQYF. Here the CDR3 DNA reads TGTGCCAGCAGCTTAGGGGGAGGTGGAGAGACCCAGTACTTC.

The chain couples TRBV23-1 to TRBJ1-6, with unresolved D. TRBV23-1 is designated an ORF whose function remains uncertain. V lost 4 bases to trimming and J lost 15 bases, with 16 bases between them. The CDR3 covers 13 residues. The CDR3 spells CASSPPRPGVLHF. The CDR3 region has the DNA TGCGCCAGCAGTCCCCCTAGGCCCGGAGTCCTCCACTTT.

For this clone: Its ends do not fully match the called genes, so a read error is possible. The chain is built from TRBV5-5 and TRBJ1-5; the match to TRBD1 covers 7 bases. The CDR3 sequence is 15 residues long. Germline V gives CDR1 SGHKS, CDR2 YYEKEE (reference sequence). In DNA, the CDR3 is TGCGCCAGCAGCCAAGATAGACAGGGCGGACAGCCCCAGCATTTT. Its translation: CASSQDRQGGQPQHF.

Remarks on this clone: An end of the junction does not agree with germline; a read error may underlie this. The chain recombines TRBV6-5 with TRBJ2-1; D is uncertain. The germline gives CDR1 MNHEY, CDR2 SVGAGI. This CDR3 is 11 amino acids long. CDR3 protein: CASSHSREQFF. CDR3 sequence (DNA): TGTGCCAGCAGTCACTCTCGGGAGCAGTTCTTC.

CDR3 in DNA: TGTGCCAGCAGCCCCCGGGGGACAGTTACCTACGAGCAGTACTTC. This gives the protein CASSPRGTVTYEQYF. The V call is TRBV7-2, the J call TRBJ2-7; tentatively, D is TRBD1 (7 bases). V was shortened by 5 bases and J by 2 bases, with 16 bases between the two germline ends. The CDR3 has 15 amino acids. Germline loops: CDR1 SGHTA, CDR2 FQGNSA.

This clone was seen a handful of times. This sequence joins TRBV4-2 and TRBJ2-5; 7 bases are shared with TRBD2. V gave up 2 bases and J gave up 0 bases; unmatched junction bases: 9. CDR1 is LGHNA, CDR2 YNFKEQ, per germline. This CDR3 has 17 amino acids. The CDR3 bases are TGTGCCAGCAGCCAATTAGCGAGCGGGGCTTACCAAGAGACCCAGTACTTC. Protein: CASSQLASGAYQETQYF.

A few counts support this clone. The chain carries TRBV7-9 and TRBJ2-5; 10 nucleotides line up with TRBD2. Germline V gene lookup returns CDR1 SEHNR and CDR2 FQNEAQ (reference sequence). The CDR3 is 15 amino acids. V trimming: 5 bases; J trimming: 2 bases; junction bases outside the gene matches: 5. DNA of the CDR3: TGTGCCAGCAGCCCCCAGCGGGAGGGGCAAGAGACCCAGTACTTC. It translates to CASSPQREGQETQYF. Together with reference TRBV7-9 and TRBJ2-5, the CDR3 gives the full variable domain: DTGVSQNPRHKITKRGQNVTFRCDPISEHNRLYWYRQTLGQGPEFLTYFQNEAQLEKSRLLSDRFSAERPKGSFSTLEIQRTEQGDSAMYLCASSPQREGQETQYFGPGTRLLVL.

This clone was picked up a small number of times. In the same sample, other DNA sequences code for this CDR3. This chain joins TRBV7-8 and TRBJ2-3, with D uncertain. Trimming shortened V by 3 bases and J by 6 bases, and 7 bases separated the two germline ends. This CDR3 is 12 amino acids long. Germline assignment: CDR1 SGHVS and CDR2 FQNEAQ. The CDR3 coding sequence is TGTGCCAGCAGCTTGACACGTGATACGCAGTATTTT. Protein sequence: CASSLTRDTQYF.

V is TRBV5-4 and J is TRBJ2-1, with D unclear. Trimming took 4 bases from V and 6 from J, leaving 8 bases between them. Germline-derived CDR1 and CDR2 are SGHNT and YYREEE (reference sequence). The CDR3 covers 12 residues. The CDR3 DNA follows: TGTGCCAGCAGCATCGATAGCAATGAGCAGTTCTTC. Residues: CASSIDSNEQFF.